This is a list of T cell receptor beta chains from one sample in a study of neurological immune-mediated disorders. TCRdb independently ran MiXCR on the 5' RACE reads; one entry per CDR3 protein. The table lists more than 40,000 distinct CDR3 sequences, roughly 15% of them singletons, with roughly 3.6% in the top ten. The source material was CD4+ T cells from blood. Receptors were obtained from an older woman with HTLV-1-associated myelopathy (HAM/TSP). Both conserved end residues are part of each CDR3. Fields, in order: D gene, clone size, J gene, V gene, CDR3 protein, CDR3 DNA. A D gene is named only where the DNA matches it firmly. Size values are once, few and many counts, or a class for expanded clones, and some rows have none.

d_call: NA
clone_size: many
j_call: TRBJ1-1
v_call: TRBV12-3/TRBV12-4
cdr3_aa: CASKAGQKNTEAFF
cdr3_nt: TGTGCCAGCAAGGCCGGACAGAAGAACACTGAAGCTTTCTTT

d_call: NA
clone_size: many
j_call: TRBJ1-2
v_call: TRBV6-6
cdr3_aa: CASSYPSRAASYGYTF
cdr3_nt: TGTGCCAGCAGTTACCCGTCGAGGGCAGCGAGTTATGGCTACACCTTC

d_call: NA
clone_size: many
j_call: TRBJ2-3
v_call: TRBV6-2/TRBV6-3
cdr3_aa: CASYYGLGVGDTQYF
cdr3_nt: TGTGCCAGCTATTACGGGCTGGGGGTCGGAGATACGCAGTATTTT

d_call: NA
clone_size: many
j_call: TRBJ1-1
v_call: TRBV6-5
cdr3_aa: CASSRSRTVGTEAFF
cdr3_nt: TGTGCCAGCAGCCGATCTCGGACAGTAGGCACTGAAGCTTTCTTT

d_call: NA
clone_size: many
j_call: TRBJ1-2
v_call: TRBV6-6
cdr3_aa: CASSYEGLRYTF
cdr3_nt: TGTGCCAGCAGTTACGAGGGACTACGCTACACCTTC

d_call: TRBD2
clone_size: many
j_call: TRBJ2-3
v_call: TRBV29-1
cdr3_aa: CSAQPGTSSGTDTQYF
cdr3_nt: TGCAGCGCACAACCCGGGACTAGCAGTGGCACAGATACGCAGTATTTT

d_call: NA
clone_size: NA
j_call: TRBJ2-1
v_call: TRBV5-1
cdr3_aa: CASSLEPSGSSYNEQFF
cdr3_nt: TGCGCCAGCAGCTTGGAGCCAAGCGGTAGCTCCTACAATGAGCAGTTCTTC

d_call: TRBD2
clone_size: NA
j_call: TRBJ2-4
v_call: TRBV30
cdr3_aa: CAWTSGGASHPAKNIQYF
cdr3_nt: TGTGCCTGGACTAGCGGGGGGGCCAGTCACCCTGCCAAAAACATTCAGTACTTC

d_call: TRBD2
clone_size: many
j_call: TRBJ2-7
v_call: TRBV10-2
cdr3_aa: CASSDGVRLAGGEGTYEQYF
cdr3_nt: TGCGCCAGCAGTGATGGAGTTAGACTAGCGGGGGGAGAAGGGACCTACGAGCAGTACTTC

d_call: TRBD2
clone_size: many
j_call: TRBJ2-1
v_call: TRBV20-1
cdr3_aa: CSYQLAGGYEQFF
cdr3_nt: TGCAGTTACCAACTAGCGGGGGGGTATGAGCAGTTCTTC

d_call: NA
clone_size: many
j_call: TRBJ2-7
v_call: TRBV5-1
cdr3_aa: CASSLSTISEQYF
cdr3_nt: TGCGCCAGCAGCTTGTCGACTATCTCCGAGCAGTACTTC

d_call: TRBD1
clone_size: medium-sized
j_call: TRBJ1-4
v_call: TRBV5-1
cdr3_aa: CASSLDRGPPNEKLFF
cdr3_nt: TGCGCCAGCAGCTTGGACAGGGGGCCTCCTAATGAAAAACTGTTTTTT